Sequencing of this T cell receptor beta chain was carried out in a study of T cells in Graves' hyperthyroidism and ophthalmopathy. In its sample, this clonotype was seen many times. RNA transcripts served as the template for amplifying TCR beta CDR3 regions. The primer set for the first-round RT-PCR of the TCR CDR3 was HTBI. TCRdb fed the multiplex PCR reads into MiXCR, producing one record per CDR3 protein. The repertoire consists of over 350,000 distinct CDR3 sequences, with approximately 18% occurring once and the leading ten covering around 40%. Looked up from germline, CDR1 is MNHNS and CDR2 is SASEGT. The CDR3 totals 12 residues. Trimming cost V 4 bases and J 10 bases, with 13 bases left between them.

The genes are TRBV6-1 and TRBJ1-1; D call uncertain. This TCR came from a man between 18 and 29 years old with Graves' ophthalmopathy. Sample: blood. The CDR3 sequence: CASSVETLGAFF. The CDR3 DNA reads TGTGCCAGCAGTGTAGAGACCTTGGGAGCTTTCTTT.